One sample yielded the 10 T cell receptor beta chains listed below, sequenced in a study of beta chain features in type 1 diabetes (dated by TCRdb to between 2018 and 2020). Libraries were constructed by the immunoSEQ multiplex PCR assay. The entire amount of isolated RNA was reverse transcribed using the High Capacity cDNA Reverse Transcription Kit, so the sequenced TCRB transcripts were expressed ones. TCRdb provides this immuneACCESS table in a form limited to in-frame rearrangements. Some clones are lacking; in checked studies, under half of them reflect an unresolved V gene, and why the rest are absent is not known. The sample table records approximately 150,000 clones; roughly 60% of these occur just once. The ten largest clonotypes hold roughly 0.089% of the sample. What the study reported, not specific to this receptor: A moderate but significant shortening of TCRB CDR3 length was observed in type 1 diabetes patients in all four CD4+ subsets.

These receptors have no identified antigens. Sample: naive CD4+ T cells from blood. The label giving this sample's cell subset or site can be read as: true naive CD4+ T cells. Source of these receptors: a man younger than 45 with type 1 diabetes.

The chain employs TRBV30 and TRBJ2-1, with 7 bases that match TRBD1. Germline V gene sequence: CDR1 GTSNPN, CDR2 SVGIG (reference sequence). This CDR3 has 16 residues. After removal of 0 bases from V and 9 bases from J, the junction contained 14 bases not matched to a gene. The CDR3 bases are TGTGCCTGGAGTGTACTTTCCGGGGCCAAGGGGGCTGAGCAGTTCTTC. Translating gives CAWSVLSGAKGAEQFF.

The chain uses TRBV30 and TRBJ2-7, with TRBD1 identical over 7 bases. V was clipped by 4 bases and J by 0 bases; unmatched bases: 9. The germline CDR1 and CDR2 sequences are GTSNPN and SVGIG (reference sequence). CDR3 length: 15 residues. CDR3 nucleotides: TGTGCCTGGAACGATTGGTGGGACAGCTCCTACGAGCAGTACTTC. Encoded protein: CAWNDWWDSSYEQYF.

The V call is TRBV7-2, the J call TRBJ2-3, with TRBD1 matching 7 bases. Germline values: CDR1 SGHTA, CDR2 FQGNSA. With 5 bases clipped from V and 5 bases from J, the junction kept 7 bases outside the gene matches. The CDR3 consists of 14 residues. In DNA, the CDR3 is TGTGCCAGCAGCCCCGACAGGGTTGGAGATACGCAGTATTTT. Amino acids: CASSPDRVGDTQYF.

This clone was picked up a small number of times. The CDR3 DNA reads as TGCGCCAGCAGCCAAGAGAGGACAGGCGGTGAAAAACTGTTTTTT. This encodes CASSQERTGGEKLFF. V usage is TRBV4-3 and J usage is TRBJ1-4, with 7 bases lining up with TRBD1. The CDR3 runs to 15 residues. V was pared by 0 bases and J by 7 bases, with 5 bases of the junction left unmatched. From germline, CDR1 is LGHNA and CDR2 YSLEER.

A few counts support this clone. The chain joins TRBV28 to TRBJ1-1; no reliable D call. Deletions cut 4 bases from V and 6 bases from J, with 9 bases between. CDR1 and CDR2 from the germline V gene are MDHEN and SYDVKM. The CDR3 is 12 amino acids. The CDR3 loop reads CASSSMRAEAFF. CDR3 sequence (DNA): TGTGCCAGCAGTTCCATGAGGGCTGAAGCTTTCTTT.

This sequence joins TRBV29-1 and TRBJ2-7, with D perhaps matching TRBD1 (5 bases). This CDR3 is built from 17 residues. Germline-derived CDR1 and CDR2 are SQVTM and ANQGSEA. Trimming stripped 0 bases from V and 1 base from J, with 19 bases between. In DNA, the CDR3 is TGCAGCGTTGAAGATAGGGGCTGCTTAGACCCTTCCTACGAGCAGTACTTC. Its translation is CSVEDRGCLDPSYEQYF.

J is TRBJ2-5 and V is TRBV5-1, with 9 bases lining up with TRBD1. The CDR3 contains 15 residues. Germline CDR1 is SGHRS and CDR2 is YFSETQ. After removal of 6 bases from V and 4 bases from J, the junction contained 10 bases not matched to a gene. Here the CDR3 reads CASIPRTGVGETQYF. The CDR3 DNA sequence: TGCGCCAGCATTCCCCGGACAGGGGTTGGAGAGACCCAGTACTTC.

In this sample, this clone turned up once. V gene TRBV28 combines with J gene TRBJ2-1; possibly TRBD1 or TRBD2 for D (5 bases each). This CDR3 has 15 residues. The V gene lost 7 bases and the J gene lost 5 bases, with 18 bases spanning the gap. Germline CDR1 is MDHEN and CDR2 is SYDVKM. The CDR3 nucleotides read TGTGCCAGCACCCCGTTCGGGGCCCTCAACAATGAGCAGTTCTTC. Translating it yields CASTPFGALNNEQFF.

The V gene is TRBV7-9, the J gene TRBJ1-6, with TRBD1 as a possible D gene (6 bases). Germline lookup yields CDR1 SEHNR and CDR2 FQNEAQ (reference sequence). The V end lost 5 bases, the J end lost 10 bases, and 15 bases lay between the germline ends. The CDR3 is 14 residues long. CDR3 sequence: CASSRGGQGSPLHF. The DNA of the CDR3 is TGTGCCAGCAGCCGCGGGGGGCAAGGGTCACCCCTCCACTTT.

The chain recombines TRBV18 with TRBJ2-3; 7 bases line up with TRBD2. V shed 0 bases and J 1 base; nucleotides not matched to a gene: 1. The CDR3 contains 15 residues. Per germline, CDR1 KGHSH and CDR2 LQKENI. CDR3 nucleotides: TGTGCCAGCTCACCACCGGGAGGGGGCACAGATACGCAGTATTTT. Its protein product is CASSPPGGGTDTQYF.